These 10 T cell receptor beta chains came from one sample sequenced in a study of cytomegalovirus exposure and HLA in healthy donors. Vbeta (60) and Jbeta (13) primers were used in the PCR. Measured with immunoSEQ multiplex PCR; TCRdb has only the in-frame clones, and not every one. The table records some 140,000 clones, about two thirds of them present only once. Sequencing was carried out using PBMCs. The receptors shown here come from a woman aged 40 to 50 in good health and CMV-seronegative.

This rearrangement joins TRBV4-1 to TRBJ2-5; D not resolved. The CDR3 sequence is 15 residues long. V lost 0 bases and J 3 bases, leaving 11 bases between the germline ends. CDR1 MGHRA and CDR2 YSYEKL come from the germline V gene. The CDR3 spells CASSQDWQVKETQYF. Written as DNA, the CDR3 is TGCGCCAGCAGCCAAGATTGGCAGGTCAAAGAGACCCAGTACTTC.

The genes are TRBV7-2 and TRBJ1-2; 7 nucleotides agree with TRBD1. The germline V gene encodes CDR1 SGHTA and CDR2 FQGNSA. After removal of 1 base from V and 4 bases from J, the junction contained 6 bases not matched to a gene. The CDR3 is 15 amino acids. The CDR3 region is CASSLGIRQGYGYTF. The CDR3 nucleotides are TGTGCCAGCAGCTTAGGGATCAGACAGGGCTATGGCTACACCTTC.

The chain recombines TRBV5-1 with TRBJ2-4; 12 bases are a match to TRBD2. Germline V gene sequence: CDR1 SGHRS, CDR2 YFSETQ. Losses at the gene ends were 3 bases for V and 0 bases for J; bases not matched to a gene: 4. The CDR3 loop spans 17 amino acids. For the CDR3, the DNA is TGCGCCAGCAGCTCCAGGACTAGCGGGGAAGCCAAAAACATTCAGTACTTC. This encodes CASSSRTSGEAKNIQYF.

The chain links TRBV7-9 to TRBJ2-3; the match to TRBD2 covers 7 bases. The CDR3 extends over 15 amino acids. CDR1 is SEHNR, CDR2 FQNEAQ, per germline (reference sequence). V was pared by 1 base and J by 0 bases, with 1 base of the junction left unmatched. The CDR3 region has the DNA TGTGCCAGCAGCTTAGACGGGGGGAGCACAGATACGCAGTATTTT. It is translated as CASSLDGGSTDTQYF. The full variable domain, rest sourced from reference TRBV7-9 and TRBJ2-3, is DTGVSQNPRHKITKRGQNVTFRCDPISEHNRLYWYRQTLGQGPEFLTYFQNEAQLEKSRLLSDRFSAERPKGSFSTLEIQRTEQGDSAMYLCASSLDGGSTDTQYFGPGTRLTVL.

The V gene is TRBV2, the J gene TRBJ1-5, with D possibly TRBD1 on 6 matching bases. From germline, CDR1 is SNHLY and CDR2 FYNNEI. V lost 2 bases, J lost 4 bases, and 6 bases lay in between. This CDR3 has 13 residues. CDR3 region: CASSETGNQPQHF. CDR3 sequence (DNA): TGTGCCAGCAGTGAAACAGGGAATCAGCCCCAGCATTTT.

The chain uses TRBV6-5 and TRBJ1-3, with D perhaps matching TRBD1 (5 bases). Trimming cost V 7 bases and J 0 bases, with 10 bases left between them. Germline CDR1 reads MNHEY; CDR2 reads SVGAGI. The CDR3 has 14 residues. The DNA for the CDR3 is TGTGCCAGCAAGGACATTAGCTCTGGAAACACCATATATTTT. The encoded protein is CASKDISSGNTIYF.

In nucleotides, the CDR3 is TGTGCCAGCGCACAGGGGGGGCCCCAGCATTTT. Translated: CASAQGGPQHF. The chain has TRBV28 and TRBJ1-5, with 8 nucleotides matching TRBD1. This CDR3 region has 11 residues. V lost 8 bases and J lost 9; bases outside the gene matches: 3. Germline loops: CDR1 MDHEN, CDR2 SYDVKM.

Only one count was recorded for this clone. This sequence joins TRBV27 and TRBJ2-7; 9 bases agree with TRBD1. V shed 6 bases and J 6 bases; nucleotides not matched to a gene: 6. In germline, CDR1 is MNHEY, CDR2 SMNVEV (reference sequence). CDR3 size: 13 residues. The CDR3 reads CASRPGTGIEQYF. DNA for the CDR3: TGTGCCAGCAGGCCCGGGACAGGGATCGAGCAGTACTTC.

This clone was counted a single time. CDR3 protein: CASSLKAANTEAFF. As DNA, the CDR3 is TGTGCCAGCAGCTTAAAGGCGGCGAACACTGAAGCTTTCTTT. This chain uses TRBV5-6 with TRBJ1-1; unclear D gene. The V gene's germline CDR1 is SGHDT and CDR2 YYEEEE. The V gene lost 2 bases and the J gene lost 1 base, with 9 bases spanning the gap. CDR3 length equals 14 residues.

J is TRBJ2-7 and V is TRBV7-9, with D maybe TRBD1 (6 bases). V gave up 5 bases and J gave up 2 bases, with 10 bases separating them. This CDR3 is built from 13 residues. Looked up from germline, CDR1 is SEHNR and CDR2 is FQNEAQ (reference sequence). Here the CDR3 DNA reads TGTGCCAGCAGCCCACAGGGTCCCTACGAGCAGTACTTC. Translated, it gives CASSPQGPYEQYF. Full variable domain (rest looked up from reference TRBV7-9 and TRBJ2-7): DTGVSQNPRHKITKRGQNVTFRCDPISEHNRLYWYRQTLGQGPEFLTYFQNEAQLEKSRLLSDRFSAERPKGSFSTLEIQRTEQGDSAMYLCASSPQGPYEQYFGPGTRLTVT.